The source of this T cell receptor beta chain is a study of blood T cell repertoires in COVID-19. Overall study context: COVID-19 samples from acute and convalescent phases originated in the United States, Italy and Spain. PBMCs, B-cell-depleted T cells, or T cells provided the cDNA or gDNA that made up the material.

Methods used by the authors: Amplification from reference gene primers served as the basis for estimated nucleated cell counts. TCRdb's table, derived via immunoSEQ multiplex PCR, lists solely in-frame clones and lacks some. The D gene and trimming were derived from the DNA, and the V and J assignments and clone size from that table. The table records about 140,000 clones, around 80% of them present only once. Germline trimming cut 6 bases from V and 8 bases from J; bases unmatched to any gene: 8. This CDR3 is 13 amino acids long. The germline gives CDR1 SGHTA, CDR2 FQGNSA. The sequencing sample was made of peripheral blood. The rearrangement links TRBV7-2 to TRBJ1-2, with 8 bases fitting TRBD1. This TCR was sampled from an elderly woman with active or convalescent COVID-19. This CDR3 reads CASSYQGAKGYTF. CDR3 nucleotides: TGTGCCAGCAGTTACCAGGGGGCGAAGGGCTACACCTTC.